One sample yielded the 22 T cell receptor beta chains listed below, sequenced in a study of blood T cell repertoires in COVID-19. This table comes from immunoSEQ multiplex PCR, and its TCRdb copy is limited to in-frame clones, with some not included. The sample includes fewer than 350,000 clones, roughly 89% of them seen just once. Input material: peripheral blood. The source of these receptors is an older woman with COVID-19, enrolled during active disease.

The chain employs TRBV7-7 and TRBJ2-5, with 9 bases that match TRBD2. This CDR3 is 16 amino acids long. Germline-derived CDR1 and CDR2 are SSHAT and FNYEAQ (reference sequence). The ends lost 1 base at V and 5 bases at J; junction bases unmatched: 8. The CDR3 sequence is CASSLGVAGGQETQYF. CDR3 nucleotide sequence: TGTGCCAGCAGCTTAGGTGTGGCGGGGGGGCAGGAGACCCAGTACTTC.

This rearrangement joins TRBV18 to TRBJ1-1; no definite D call. This CDR3 is 13 amino acids long. The germline CDR1 and CDR2 sequences are KGHSH and LQKENI. The ends were cut back, 5 bases at V and 0 bases at J, with 7 bases in the middle. The CDR3 nucleotides read TGTGCCAGCTCAGGGGAGCTGAACACTGAAGCTTTCTTT. It encodes CASSGELNTEAFF.

The V and J genes are TRBV18 and TRBJ1-5; 7 bases agree with TRBD1. The CDR3 spans 16 residues. CDR1 and CDR2 from the germline V gene are KGHSH and LQKENI. Trimming took 2 bases from V and 4 from J; bases not matched to a gene: 8. CDR3 DNA sequence: TGTGCCAGCTCACCAGAGGTCAGGGGGGTGAATCAGCCCCAGCATTTT. It encodes CASSPEVRGVNQPQHF.

The genes are TRBV5-1 and TRBJ1-4, with 7 nucleotides matching TRBD1. V shed 0 bases, J shed 5 bases, and the junction held 4 bases outside the gene matches. Per the germline V gene, CDR1 is SGHRS and CDR2 is YFSETQ. The CDR3 is 15 residues long. This CDR3 is CASSLVGQTNEKLFF. In nucleotides, the CDR3 is TGCGCCAGCAGCTTGGTGGGACAGACGAATGAAAAACTGTTTTTT. The full variable domain, rest sourced from reference TRBV5-1 and TRBJ1-4, is KAGVTQTPRYLIKTRGQQVTLSCSPISGHRSVSWYQQTPGQGLQFLFEYFSETQRNKGNFPGRFSGRQFSNSRSEMNVSTLELGDSALYLCASSLVGQTNEKLFFGSGTQLSVL.

Only a few counts were recorded for this clone. The gene calls are TRBV2 and TRBJ1-1, with 10 bases identical to TRBD1. In germline, CDR1 is SNHLY, CDR2 FYNNEI. The CDR3 runs 13 residues. The J segment lost 4 bases and the V segment lost 10 bases, leaving 6 bases of the junction unmatched. The CDR3 is CATWTGGTTEAFF. CDR3 DNA sequence: TGTGCCACCTGGACAGGGGGAACCACTGAAGCTTTCTTT.

This chain connects TRBV7-9 to TRBJ2-7; D is unclear. The CDR3 sequence is 12 residues long. V lost 3 bases and J lost 3, with 6 bases in between. From germline, CDR1 is SEHNR and CDR2 FQNEAQ (reference sequence). CDR3 DNA sequence: TGTGCCAGCAGCTTCCACAACTACGAGCAGTACTTC. Translating gives CASSFHNYEQYF. Full variable domain (outside the CDR3, taken from reference TRBV7-9 and TRBJ2-7): DTGVSQNPRHKITKRGQNVTFRCDPISEHNRLYWYRQTLGQGPEFLTYFQNEAQLEKSRLLSDRFSAERPKGSFSTLEIQRTEQGDSAMYLCASSFHNYEQYFGPGTRLTVT.

This chain connects TRBV7-9 to TRBJ1-1, with D uncertain. The CDR3 is 12 amino acids. V was clipped by 4 bases and J by 7 bases, with 10 bases between them. From germline, CDR1 is SEHNR and CDR2 FQNEAQ (reference sequence). CDR3 amino acids: CASSSVPVEAFF. The CDR3 DNA follows: TGTGCCAGCAGCTCAGTCCCCGTTGAAGCTTTCTTT.

V usage is TRBV5-1 and J usage is TRBJ1-1; 7 positions agree with TRBD1. Germline V CDR1 and CDR2: SGHRS, YFSETQ. The CDR3 has 13 amino acids. After removal of 6 bases from V and 6 bases from J, the junction contained 8 bases not matched to a gene. The CDR3 spells CASNKGAGAEAFF. For the CDR3, the DNA is TGCGCCAGCAATAAGGGGGCTGGAGCTGAAGCTTTCTTT.

The chain has TRBV12-3 or TRBV12-4 and TRBJ1-6, with 9 bases aligning to TRBD1. The V segment lost 6 bases and the J segment 9 bases; nucleotides outside the gene matches: 3. This CDR3 is 13 amino acids long. CDR3 nucleotide sequence: TGTGCCAGCAGGACAGGGGGAAGTTCACCCCTCCACTTT. Its protein product is CASRTGGSSPLHF.

The gene calls are TRBV19 and TRBJ1-4; 12 bases are shared with TRBD1. The CDR3 is made up of 16 amino acids. Germline V lookup: CDR1 LNHDA, CDR2 SQIVND (reference sequence). Trimming cost V 4 bases and J 5 bases; bases outside gene matches: 5. The CDR3 is CASSTGTGGPNEKLFF. CDR3 bases: TGTGCCAGTAGTACCGGGACAGGGGGCCCAAATGAAAAACTGTTTTTT.

Many counts were recorded for this clone. The rearrangement links TRBV19 to TRBJ2-2; TRBD1 matches 8 bases. With 6 bases clipped from V and 3 bases from J, the junction kept 6 bases outside the gene matches. The CDR3 sequence is 15 residues long. The germline V gene encodes CDR1 LNHDA and CDR2 SQIVND (reference sequence). In DNA, the CDR3 is TGTGCCAGTAGGGAGACAGGGGATTACACCGGGGAGCTGTTTTTT. Encoded protein: CASRETGDYTGELFF.

CDR3 nucleotide sequence: TGCGCCAGCTCCCCTTCGGGGGGGGAGAGTGAAAAACTGTTTTTT. Translation: CASSPSGGESEKLFF. The rearrangement uses TRBV5-1 and TRBJ1-4; TRBD1 is a possible D gene (5 bases). Deletions cut 7 bases from V and 7 bases from J, with 20 bases between. This CDR3 has 15 residues. Germline-derived CDR1 and CDR2 are SGHRS and YFSETQ.

J is TRBJ2-7 and V is TRBV19, with TRBD2 as a possible D gene (7 bases). The CDR3 has 13 amino acids. With 8 bases removed from V and 6 bases from J, the gap between germline ends came to 17 bases. Germline loops: CDR1 LNHDA, CDR2 SQIVND (reference sequence). CDR3 in DNA: TGTGCCAGTTCCTACAGGGAGGGCTTCGAGCAGTACTTC. This translates into CASSYREGFEQYF.

The sample holds one count of this clone. The chain links TRBV5-1 to TRBJ2-3; D gene unclear. Trimming pared 2 bases from V and 7 bases from J, leaving 17 bases between. CDR1 and CDR2 from the germline V gene are SGHRS and YFSETQ. The CDR3 is 15 residues long. The CDR3 loop is CASSFSQDGPNTQYF. The DNA of the CDR3 is TGCGCCAGCAGCTTCTCACAAGATGGCCCGAATACGCAGTATTTT.

The chain uses TRBV7-3 and TRBJ1-1, with TRBD1 as a possible D gene (5 bases). Trimming took off 5 bases at V and 5 bases at J, with 15 bases between the two ends. Germline CDR1 and CDR2: SGHTA and FQGTGA. This CDR3 comprises 14 residues. The CDR3 coding sequence is TGTGCCAGCAGCAAATCCCCCCAGGGAACTGAAGCTTTCTTT. Its protein is CASSKSPQGTEAFF.

The chain uses TRBV27 and TRBJ1-3, with TRBD1 as a possible D gene (5 bases). V was trimmed by 0 bases and J by 2 bases, leaving 11 bases between them. The CDR3 is 16 amino acids. Germline lookup yields CDR1 MNHEY and CDR2 SMNVEV (reference sequence). In nucleotides, the CDR3 is TGTGCCAGCAGTTTATCTCGGTCAGGGACTGGAAACACCATATATTTT. Its protein is CASSLSRSGTGNTIYF.

CDR3 bases: TGTGCCAGCAGCCCCGGACAAGGGGCTGCCTTAAATAATGAAAAACTGTTTTTT. This sequence encodes CASSPGQGAALNNEKLFF. The chain combines TRBV7-9 with TRBJ1-4; D may be TRBD1 (5 bases). Germline V gives CDR1 SEHNR, CDR2 FQNEAQ (reference sequence). The CDR3 loop spans 18 amino acids. V shed 5 bases and J shed 4 bases, with 23 bases lying between them.

V is TRBV5-1 and J is TRBJ1-1, with 7 bases matching TRBD1. CDR3 length: 15 residues. From germline, CDR1 is SGHRS and CDR2 YFSETQ. Unmatched junction bases numbered 10, after V lost 3 bases and J lost 5 bases. The CDR3 loop reads CASSSRQGEITEAFF. The CDR3 DNA follows: TGCGCCAGCAGCTCCAGACAGGGAGAGATAACTGAAGCTTTCTTT. The whole variable domain, filled in from reference TRBV5-1 and TRBJ1-1, reads KAGVTQTPRYLIKTRGQQVTLSCSPISGHRSVSWYQQTPGQGLQFLFEYFSETQRNKGNFPGRFSGRQFSNSRSEMNVSTLELGDSALYLCASSSRQGEITEAFFGQGTRLTVV.

V is TRBV28 and J is TRBJ1-2; D is unclear. V was clipped by 3 bases and J by 6 bases, with 8 bases between them. There are 12 residues in the CDR3. The germline gives CDR1 MDHEN, CDR2 SYDVKM. The CDR3 nucleotides are TGTGCCAGCAGTTTCTTTGGAGATGGCTACACCTTC. This sequence encodes CASSFFGDGYTF.

The rearrangement uses TRBV21-1 and TRBJ2-2; the DNA was not used to check the table's D call, TRBD2. TRBV21-1 is marked as a pseudogene. The CDR3 has 16 amino acids. CDR3 protein: CASSKEVGSETGELFF. The CDR3 nucleotides are TGTGCCAGCAGCAAAGAGGTAGGCAGCGAGACCGGGGAGCTGTTTTTT.

The rearrangement joins TRBV13 to TRBJ2-3; 8 bases align to TRBD1. Germline V gives CDR1 PRHDT, CDR2 FYEKMQ (reference sequence). This CDR3 comprises 14 residues. After removal of 5 bases from V and 4 bases from J, the junction contained 5 bases not matched to a gene. The CDR3 here is CASSATQGADTQYF. For the CDR3, the DNA is TGTGCCAGCAGCGCAACACAGGGGGCAGATACGCAGTATTTT.

The rearrangement joins TRBV27 to TRBJ1-2; 8 nucleotides match TRBD1. The V segment lost 6 bases and the J segment 2 bases; nucleotides outside the gene matches: 8. Germline CDR1 and CDR2: MNHEY and SMNVEV (reference sequence). This CDR3 is 15 amino acids long. CDR3 region: CASRKHGQGNYGYTF. In nucleotides, the CDR3 is TGTGCCAGCAGGAAACACGGACAGGGAAACTATGGCTACACCTTC.